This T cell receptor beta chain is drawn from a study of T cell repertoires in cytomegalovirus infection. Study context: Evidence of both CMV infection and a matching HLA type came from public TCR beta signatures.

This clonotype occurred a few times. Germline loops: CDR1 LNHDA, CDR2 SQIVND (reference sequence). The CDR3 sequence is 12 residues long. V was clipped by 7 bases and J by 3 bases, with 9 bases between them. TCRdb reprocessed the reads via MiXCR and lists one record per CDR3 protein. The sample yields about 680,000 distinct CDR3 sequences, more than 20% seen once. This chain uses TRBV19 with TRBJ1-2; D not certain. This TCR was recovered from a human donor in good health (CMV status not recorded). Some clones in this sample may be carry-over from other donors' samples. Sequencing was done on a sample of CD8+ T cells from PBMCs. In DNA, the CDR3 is TGTGCCAGTATCGGTCAGCACTATGGCTACACCTTC. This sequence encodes CASIGQHYGYTF.